The clone carrying this TCR beta chain was detected many times. These data belong to a study of T-cell reconstitution after alpha-beta-depleted transplantation in children. CDR1 and CDR2 from the germline V gene are SGHTA and FQGNSA. CDR3 size: 13 residues. Trimming left V 3 bases short and J 2 bases short, with 8 bases between. Molecular barcoding with unique molecular identifiers was used for the TCRbeta library. Each CDR3 protein is one row after TCRdb ran MiXCR on the PCR reads. The sample shows fewer than 120,000 distinct CDR3 sequences, 10% of them seen only once. Here the sequenced sample was PBMCs from the stem cell graft donor, taken from the stem cell graft. This TCR was sampled from a human donor who donated a stem cell graft to a child with acute lymphoblastic leukemia. The chain is built from TRBV7-2 and TRBJ2-7, with D possibly matching TRBD2 (5 bases). The CDR3, as DNA: TGTGCCAGCAGCTTGGGGAGAGCCTACGAGCAGTACTTC. Translation gives CASSLGRAYEQYF.